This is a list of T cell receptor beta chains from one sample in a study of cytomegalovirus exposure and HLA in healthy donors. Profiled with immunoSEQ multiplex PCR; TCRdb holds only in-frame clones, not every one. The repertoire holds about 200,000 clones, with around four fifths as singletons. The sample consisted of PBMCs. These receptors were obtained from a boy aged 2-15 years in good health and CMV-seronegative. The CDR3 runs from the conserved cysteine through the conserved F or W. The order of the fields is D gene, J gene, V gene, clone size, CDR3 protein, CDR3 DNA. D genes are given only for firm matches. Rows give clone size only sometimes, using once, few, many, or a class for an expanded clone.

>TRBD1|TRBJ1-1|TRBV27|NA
CASSLPPGRGLTEAFF
TGTGCCAGCAGTTTACCCCCCGGGAGGGGGCTCACTGAAGCTTTCTTT
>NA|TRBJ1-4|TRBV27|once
CASSLLGVNEKLFF
TGTGCCAGCAGTTTATTGGGAGTTAATGAAAAACTGTTTTTT
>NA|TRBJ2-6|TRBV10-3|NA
CAISESSAGANVLTF
TGTGCCATCAGTGAGTCTTCTGCTGGGGCCAACGTCCTGACTTTC
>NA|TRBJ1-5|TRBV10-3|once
CATRGAEYPNQPQHF
TGTGCCACTCGGGGGGCGGAATACCCAAATCAGCCCCAGCATTTT
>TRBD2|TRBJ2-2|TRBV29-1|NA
CSVADPGGTGELFF
TGCAGCGTTGCGGACCCGGGGGGCACCGGGGAGCTGTTTTTT
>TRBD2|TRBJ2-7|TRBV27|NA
CASSPSSSGSYEQYF
TGTGCCAGCAGTCCATCCTCTAGCGGGAGTTACGAGCAGTACTTC
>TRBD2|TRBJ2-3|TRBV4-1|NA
CASSQRLAVPAPTSTDTQYF
TGCGCCAGCAGCCAGAGACTAGCGGTCCCGGCACCGACTAGCACAGATACGCAGTATTTT
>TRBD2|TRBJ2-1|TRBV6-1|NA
CASGLAGRYNEQFF
TGTGCCAGCGGACTAGCGGGGCGGTACAATGAGCAGTTCTTC
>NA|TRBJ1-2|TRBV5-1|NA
CASSLAGPLTLGYGYTF
TGCGCCAGCAGCTTGGCGGGTCCCTTAACCCTGGGCTATGGCTACACCTTC
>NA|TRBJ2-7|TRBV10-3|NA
CAISGTQGDYEQYF
TGTGCCATCAGTGGTACGCAGGGTGACTACGAGCAGTACTTC
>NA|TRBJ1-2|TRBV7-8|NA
CASSLETATLNYGYTF
TGTGCCAGCAGCTTAGAAACAGCCACACTTAACTATGGCTACACCTTC
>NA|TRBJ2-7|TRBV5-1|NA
CASSSDYEQYF
TGCGCCAGCAGCAGCGACTACGAGCAGTACTTC
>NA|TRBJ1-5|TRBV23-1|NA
CASSQPNRASNQPQHF
TGCGCCAGCAGTCAACCTAACAGGGCTAGCAATCAGCCCCAGCATTTT
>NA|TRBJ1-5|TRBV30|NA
CAWSVGSRADQPQHF
TGTGCCTGGAGTGTAGGATCCAGGGCCGATCAGCCCCAGCATTTT
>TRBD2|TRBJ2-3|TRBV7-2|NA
CASSLDPSAGGRDTQYF
TGTGCCAGCAGCTTAGATCCCTCGGCGGGAGGCAGAGATACGCAGTATTTT
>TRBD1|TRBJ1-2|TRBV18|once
CASSPNRDRGRDGYGYTF
TGTGCCAGCTCACCAAACCGGGACAGGGGGCGCGACGGCTATGGCTACACCTTC
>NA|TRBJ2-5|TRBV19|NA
CASSESWETQYF
TGTGCCAGTAGCGAAAGCTGGGAGACCCAGTACTTC
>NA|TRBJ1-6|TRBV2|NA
CASSEFGQSNSPLHF
TGTGCCAGCAGTGAGTTTGGACAGAGTAATTCACCCCTCCACTTT
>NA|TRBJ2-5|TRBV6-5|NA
CASSYSRGETQYF
TGTGCCAGCAGTTACTCGAGGGGGGAGACCCAGTACTTC
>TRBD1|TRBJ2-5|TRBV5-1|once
CASSATGTGTEPQYF
TGCGCCAGCAGCGCTACCGGGACCGGGACAGAGCCCCAGTACTTC
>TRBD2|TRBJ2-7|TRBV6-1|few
CASSATSGLAGGSSYEQYF
TGTGCCAGCAGTGCCACGTCTGGACTAGCGGGAGGTAGCTCCTACGAGCAGTACTTC
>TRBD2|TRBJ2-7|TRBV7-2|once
CASSLAGGSHEQYF
TGTGCCAGCAGCTTAGCGGGGGGGTCCCACGAGCAGTACTTC
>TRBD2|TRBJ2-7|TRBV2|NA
CASSASGTIRFYEQYF
TGTGCCAGCAGTGCTAGCGGGACAATAAGGTTCTACGAGCAGTACTTC
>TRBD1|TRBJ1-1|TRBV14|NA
CASSQAGTAYRTEAFF
TGTGCCAGCAGCCAAGCCGGGACAGCCTATCGCACTGAAGCTTTCTTT
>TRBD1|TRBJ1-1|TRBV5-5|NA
CASSLATGQTEAFF
TGTGCCAGCAGCTTGGCGACAGGGCAGACTGAAGCTTTCTTT
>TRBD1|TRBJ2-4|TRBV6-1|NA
CASSWDRGGKNIQYF
TGTGCCAGCAGCTGGGACAGGGGTGGCAAAAACATTCAGTACTTC
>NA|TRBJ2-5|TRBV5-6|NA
CASSSTEGGQETQYF
TGTGCCAGCAGCTCCACGGAGGGGGGGCAAGAGACCCAGTACTTC
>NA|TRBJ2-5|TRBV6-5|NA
CASSYSGRQETQYF
TGTGCCAGCAGTTACTCAGGCAGGCAAGAGACCCAGTACTTC
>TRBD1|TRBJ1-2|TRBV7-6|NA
CASRGGQGYNYGYTF
TGTGCCAGCAGGGGGGGACAGGGCTATAACTATGGCTACACCTTC
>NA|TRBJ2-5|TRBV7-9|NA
CASSFTTDSETQYF
TGTGCCAGCAGCTTCACGACAGACAGTGAGACCCAGTACTTC
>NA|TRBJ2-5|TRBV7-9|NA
CALTETQYF
TGTGCCCTAACGGAGACCCAGTACTTC
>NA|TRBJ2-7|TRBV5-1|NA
CASSFNSLLYEQYF
TGCGCCAGCAGCTTCAACAGCCTACTCTACGAGCAGTACTTC
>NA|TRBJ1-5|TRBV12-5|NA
CASGSGTSNQPQHF
TGTGCTAGTGGTTCTGGGACAAGCAATCAGCCCCAGCATTTT
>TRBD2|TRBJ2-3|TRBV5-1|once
CASRTSGVTDTQYF
TGCGCCAGCAGGACTAGCGGGGTCACAGATACGCAGTATTTT
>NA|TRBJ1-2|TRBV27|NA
CASSPRREYGYTF
TGTGCCAGCAGCCCTCGGAGAGAGTATGGCTACACCTTC
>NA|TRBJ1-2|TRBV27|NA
CASSLSGYTF
TGTGCCAGCAGTTTGAGTGGCTACACCTTC
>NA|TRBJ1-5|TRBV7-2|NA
CASSSDGGYQPQHF
TGTGCCAGCAGCTCCGACGGAGGGTATCAGCCCCAGCATTTT
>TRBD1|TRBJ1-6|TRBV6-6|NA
CASSYRQGEGCTLHF
TGTGCCAGCAGTTATCGACAGGGGGAAGGATGTACCCTCCACTTT
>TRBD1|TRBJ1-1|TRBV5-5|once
CASSLGTGGVTEAFF
TGTGCCAGCAGCCTCGGGACAGGGGGGGTCACTGAAGCTTTCTTT
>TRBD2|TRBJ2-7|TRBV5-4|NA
CASSSTSAFEYF
TGTGCCAGCAGTTCTACTAGCGCTTTTGAGTACTTC
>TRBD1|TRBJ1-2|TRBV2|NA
CASSVLQGAQFYGYTF
TGTGCCAGCAGTGTCCTACAGGGGGCCCAATTCTATGGCTACACCTTC
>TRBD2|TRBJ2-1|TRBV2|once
CASSPGTSAREQFF
TGTGCCAGCAGCCCCGGGACTAGCGCCCGGGAGCAGTTCTTC
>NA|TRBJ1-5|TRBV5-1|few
CASSLGGREEQPQHF
TGCGCCAGCAGCTTGGGGGGACGGGAGGAGCAGCCCCAGCATTTT
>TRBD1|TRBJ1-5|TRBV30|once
CAWSPGTDGNQPQHF
TGTGCCTGGAGTCCCGGGACAGATGGCAATCAGCCCCAGCATTTT
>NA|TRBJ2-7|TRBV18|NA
CASSLDSYEQYF
TGTGCCAGCTCGCTAGACAGCTACGAGCAGTACTTC